Reported below is one T cell receptor (beta chain). No count is logged; frequency rates this clonotype as medium-sized (0.01 to 0.1%). Which antigen it targets is not known. The entry originates in a study of diagnostic markers for celiac disease (dated by TCRdb to about 2020). Sequencing used an Illumina MiSeq. Each CDR3 protein sequence appears as one entry after TCRdb reprocessed the reads, and no DNA is included. The table for this sample lists just over 7,500 distinct CDR3 sequences. The top ten constitute over 6% of the sample. The sample was either unsorted cells or a sorted T cell fraction (not recorded which). This clonotype was sampled from a human donor. This table probably holds off-target reads from a library built for another chain.

CDR3 sequence: CASRAQGARITEAFF. The chain uses TRBV12-3 or TRBV12-4 and TRBJ1-1; TCRdb lists TRBD1, though no DNA is available to test this call. Measured from the cysteine to the phenylalanine, the CDR3 is 15 residues long. No DNA is given.